Following are 23 T cell receptor beta chains from one sample sequenced in a study of tumor-infiltrating lymphocytes in localized non-small cell lung cancer. Sequencing used immunoSEQ multiplex PCR; TCRdb keeps in-frame clones, though not all of them. The sample includes some 30,000 clones, 80% to 90% of them seen just once. The material sequenced was lung tumor tissue. Receptors originate from a human donor with non-small cell lung cancer.

In its sample, this clone was seen once. V gene TRBV9 combines with J gene TRBJ1-2; weak D call: TRBD1 (5 bases). CDR3 length equals 20 residues. Germline loops: CDR1 SGDLS, CDR2 YYNGEE. The ends were cut back, 0 bases at V and 4 bases at J, with 28 bases in the middle. The CDR3 DNA sequence: TGTGCCAGCAGCGTAGTCGACGCAGGGCTCCTATACTCGCCTGGCTATGGCTACACCTTC. Its protein is CASSVVDAGLLYSPGYGYTF.

The genes are TRBV7-8 and TRBJ2-7, with 11 bases fitting TRBD2. This CDR3 contains 18 residues. Unmatched junction bases numbered 8, after V lost 1 base and J lost 0 bases. CDR1 is SGHVS, CDR2 FQNEAQ, per germline. The CDR3 sequence is CASSLGPAGTSGSYEQYF. The CDR3 DNA reads as TGTGCCAGCAGCTTAGGGCCCGCTGGGACTAGCGGCTCCTACGAGCAGTACTTC.

J is TRBJ2-3 and V is TRBV7-2; TRBD1 matches at 9 bases. J lost 5 bases, V lost 1 base, and 4 bases had no gene match. Per germline, CDR1 SGHTA and CDR2 FQGNSA. CDR3 length: 15 residues. The CDR3 coding sequence is TGTGCCAGCAGCTTAGGTACAGGGGGCAGAGATACGCAGTATTTT. This encodes CASSLGTGGRDTQYF.

The CDR3 DNA reads as TGTGCCAGCAGTTTCCCGACAGGCAATCAGCCCCAGCATTTT. Translating gives CASSFPTGNQPQHF. This chain connects TRBV6-6 to TRBJ1-5, with a weak D call TRBD1 (5 bases). Germline V CDR1 and CDR2: MNHNY, SVGAGI (reference sequence). The CDR3 sequence is 14 residues long. The V and J ends lost 4 bases and 2 bases respectively, with 9 bases between them.

The J gene is TRBJ2-7, the V gene TRBV19, with TRBD2 identical over 7 bases. This CDR3 is built from 16 residues. Trimming at V came to 3 bases and at J to 0 bases, leaving 8 bases not matched to a gene. Germline CDR1 reads LNHDA; CDR2 reads SQIVND (reference sequence). CDR3 coding DNA: TGTGCCAGTAGTATCGTCGGGGGGTCCAGCTCCTACGAGCAGTACTTC. Its translation is CASSIVGGSSSYEQYF.

In its sample, this clone was seen a few times. The rearrangement links TRBV5-1 to TRBJ2-7; 11 bases align to TRBD2. The V gene end was trimmed by 2 bases and the J gene end by 2 bases; junction bases not matched to a gene: 3. The length of the CDR3 is 15 residues. Germline values: CDR1 SGHRS, CDR2 YFSETQ. The CDR3 DNA reads as TGCGCCAGCAGCTTAGGGACTAGCGGAACCTACGAGCAGTACTTC. Its translation: CASSLGTSGTYEQYF.

In this sample, this clone turned up once. The CDR3 DNA follows: TGTGCCAGCTCACCATCCAGGGACAGCAACACTGAAGCTTTCTTT. It translates to CASSPSRDSNTEAFF. This chain links TRBV18 with TRBJ1-1; 7 nucleotides line up with TRBD1. Trimming cost V 2 bases and J 2 bases; bases outside gene matches: 5. In germline, CDR1 is KGHSH, CDR2 LQKENI. CDR3 length: 15 amino acids.

The J gene is TRBJ1-6, the V gene TRBV19; weak D call: TRBD1 (5 bases). The CDR3 length is 14 residues. V was trimmed by 7 bases and J by 4 bases, leaving 11 bases between them. Germline V gene lookup returns CDR1 LNHDA and CDR2 SQIVND (reference sequence). DNA of the CDR3: TGTGCCAGTAACCCAGGGCAATATAATTCACCCCTCCACTTT. It yields the protein CASNPGQYNSPLHF.

This sequence joins TRBV5-6 and TRBJ1-2; D is possibly TRBD1 (5 bases). CDR3 length equals 15 residues. V shed 4 bases and J shed 3 bases, with 16 bases lying between them. The germline gives CDR1 SGHDT, CDR2 YYEEEE. The CDR3, as DNA: TGTGCCAGCAGCGCGGGGGGGTCGGGGTACTATGGCTACACCTTC. Encoded protein: CASSAGGSGYYGYTF.

This sequence joins TRBV6-1 and TRBJ1-2; 8 nucleotides match TRBD1. The CDR3 loop spans 15 amino acids. In germline, CDR1 is MNHNS, CDR2 SASEGT. The V and J ends lost 5 bases and 4 bases, in that order; junction bases with no gene match: 9. Written as DNA, the CDR3 is TGTGCCAGCAGTACCCGGACAGGGCGGTTCTATGGCTACACCTTC. The encoded protein is CASSTRTGRFYGYTF.

The rearrangement joins TRBV6-5 to TRBJ1-2; TRBD1 agrees at 8 bases. J was trimmed by 8 bases and V by 5 bases; bases with no gene match: 7. Germline CDR1 and CDR2: MNHEY and SVGAGI. The CDR3 is made up of 13 amino acids. CDR3: CASSPLAGGGYTF. DNA for the CDR3: TGTGCCAGCAGTCCCCTGGCAGGGGGCGGCTACACCTTC.

The chain has TRBV2 and TRBJ2-7; TRBD1 might be the D (5 bases). This CDR3 spans 17 amino acids. Germline V gene data show CDR1 as SNHLY and CDR2 as FYNNEI. V was shortened by 4 bases and J by 2 bases, with 21 bases between the two germline ends. The CDR3 sequence: CASSGRSDITPAYEQYF. CDR3 nucleotides: TGTGCCAGCAGTGGGCGTTCGGACATTACCCCAGCCTACGAGCAGTACTTC.

This rearrangement joins TRBV10-3 to TRBJ1-5; 11 bases map to TRBD1. Trimming at V came to 6 bases and at J to 4 bases, leaving 2 bases not matched to a gene. The CDR3 is 14 residues long. The germline V gene has CDR1 ENHRY and CDR2 SYGVKD. Here the CDR3 reads CAIRGTGGNQPQHF. In DNA, the CDR3 is TGTGCCATCAGGGGGACAGGGGGGAATCAGCCCCAGCATTTT.

This sequence joins TRBV7-6 and TRBJ2-3, with D possibly matching TRBD1 (6 bases). CDR3 size: 16 residues. Germline CDR1 is SGHVS and CDR2 is FNYEAQ. V lost 4 bases to trimming and J lost 0 bases, with 14 bases between them. In DNA form, the CDR3 reads TGTGCCAGCAGCTCTCGACAGGTTCCTAGCACAGATACGCAGTATTTT. It codes for CASSSRQVPSTDTQYF. Supplemented by reference TRBV7-6 and TRBJ2-3, the full variable domain reads GAGVSQSPRYKVTKRGQDVALRCDPISGHVSLYWYRQALGQGPEFLTYFNYEAQQDKSGLPNDRFSAERPEGSISTLTIQRTEQRDSAMYRCASSSRQVPSTDTQYFGPGTRLTVL.

This chain uses TRBV30 with TRBJ2-2; D is uncertain. The CDR3 has 10 residues. Germline V gene lookup returns CDR1 GTSNPN and CDR2 SVGIG (reference sequence). The V and J ends lost 1 base and 6 bases respectively, with 0 bases between them. The CDR3 DNA follows: TGTGCCTGGAGTGCCGGGGAGCTGTTTTTT. This gives the protein CAWSAGELFF. The whole variable domain, filled in from reference TRBV30 and TRBJ2-2, reads SQTIHQWPATLVQPVGSPLSLECTVEGTSNPNLYWYRQAAGRGLQLLFYSVGIGQISSEVPQNLSASRPQDRQFILSSKKLLLSDSGFYLCAWSAGELFFGEGSRLTVL.

This chain joins TRBV9 and TRBJ2-1, with D perhaps matching TRBD1 (6 bases). The V end was cut by 3 bases, the J end by 13 bases, with 23 bases between. The CDR3 has 15 residues. Germline CDR1 reads SGDLS; CDR2 reads YYNGEE. Here the CDR3 reads CASSGPTETGTLQFF. In DNA, the CDR3 is TGTGCCAGCAGCGGACCTACCGAAACAGGGACGTTACAGTTCTTC.

CDR3 region: CAWSLSGGAYNEQFF. CDR3 sequence (DNA): TGTGCCTGGAGTCTTAGCGGGGGGGCCTACAATGAGCAGTTCTTC. The rearrangement links TRBV30 to TRBJ2-1; 11 bases map to TRBD2. Per germline, CDR1 GTSNPN and CDR2 SVGIG (reference sequence). With 2 bases clipped from V and 2 bases from J, the junction kept 2 bases outside the gene matches. The CDR3 covers 15 residues.

The chain recombines TRBV18 with TRBJ2-2, with D hard to call. Germline lookup yields CDR1 KGHSH and CDR2 LQKENI. The CDR3 is 15 residues long. Trimming took off 4 bases at V and 5 bases at J, with 14 bases between the two ends. The CDR3, as DNA: TGTGCCAGCTCACTGGGCAGCACTTCGACCGGGGAGCTGTTTTTT. It yields the protein CASSLGSTSTGELFF.

This clone has more than one count but fewer than ten. The gene calls are TRBV19 and TRBJ2-2, with 10 bases matching TRBD1. Losses at the gene ends were 6 bases for V and 4 bases for J; bases not matched to a gene: 5. The germline gives CDR1 LNHDA, CDR2 SQIVND (reference sequence). This CDR3 contains 15 residues. The CDR3 region has the DNA TGTGCCAGTAGCCGAAGGACAGGGGGCACCGGGGAGCTGTTTTTT. Residues: CASSRRTGGTGELFF.

This rearrangement joins TRBV23-1 to TRBJ1-5; TRBD1 matches 8 bases. TRBV23-1 is treated as an ORF (open reading frame) with a function not yet certain. After removal of 8 bases from V and 6 bases from J, the junction contained 21 bases not matched to a gene. The length of the CDR3 is 18 residues. The CDR3 loop is CASVSQTGVRDLSQPQHF. In nucleotides, the CDR3 is TGCGCCAGCGTTTCGCAGACAGGGGTGAGGGATCTAAGTCAGCCCCAGCATTTT.

For the CDR3, the DNA is TGTGCCAGCACCCTACTAGCGGGCAATGAGCAGTTCTTC. This encodes CASTLLAGNEQFF. This chain links TRBV7-2 with TRBJ2-1, with 9 bases lining up with TRBD2. Germline V gives CDR1 SGHTA, CDR2 FQGNSA. The CDR3 sequence is 13 residues long. V gave up 7 bases and J gave up 6 bases; unmatched junction bases: 4.

V gene TRBV5-1 combines with J gene TRBJ1-6; no reliable D call. The CDR3 totals 15 residues. V lost 0 bases, J lost 8 bases, and 12 bases lay in between. Germline CDR1 is SGHRS and CDR2 is YFSETQ. The CDR3 sequence is CASSLEGNPHSPLHF. CDR3 bases: TGCGCCAGCAGCTTGGAAGGCAACCCCCATTCACCCCTCCACTTT.

The chain couples TRBV27 to TRBJ1-4, with 10 nucleotides matching TRBD1. With 5 bases clipped from V and 8 bases from J, the junction kept 5 bases outside the gene matches. The CDR3 has 14 residues. Germline V gene lookup returns CDR1 MNHEY and CDR2 SMNVEV (reference sequence). The CDR3 reads CASSLTGGGEKLFF. The CDR3 coding sequence is TGTGCCAGCAGTCTGACAGGGGGCGGAGAAAAACTGTTTTTT.